The 31 T cell receptor beta chains given below trace back to one sample, sequenced in a study of shared clonotypes between healthy human individuals. Some clones are missing from TCRdb's copy, which holds only in-frame ones; the method was immunoSEQ multiplex PCR. The table has just over 2,000,000 clones, about 95% seen once. Cells designated naive CD8 were CD45RO-negative and were positively selected for CCR7, with terminally differentiated effector memory CD45RA+ cells excluded. The sequencing input was naive CD8+ T cells sorted from blood. Receptors were obtained from a man younger than 35 in good health.

With regard to this clone: The identical CDR3 is also encoded by other nucleotide sequences in the sample. The V call is TRBV5-1, the J call TRBJ2-1, with D unresolved. Trimming took 0 bases from V and 7 from J, leaving 5 bases between them. The CDR3 has 12 amino acids. Germline CDR1 is SGHRS and CDR2 is YFSETQ. The CDR3, as DNA: TGCGCCAGCAGCTTGGAGGTGAATGAGCAGTTCTTC. It yields the protein CASSLEVNEQFF.

Notes on this clone: The sample carries other DNA sequences with the same CDR3. V and J are TRBV11-2 and TRBJ2-7; TRBD1 or TRBD2 may be the D gene (5 bases each). Germline-derived CDR1 and CDR2 are SGHAT and FQNNGV. The CDR3 extends over 13 amino acids. V was clipped by 4 bases and J by 0 bases, with 7 bases between them. The chain's CDR3 is CASSWDGSYEQYF. DNA for the CDR3: TGTGCCAGCAGCTGGGACGGCTCCTACGAGCAGTACTTC.

The chain combines TRBV28 with TRBJ1-5; no definite D call. Germline V CDR1 and CDR2: MDHEN, SYDVKM. CDR3 length: 15 amino acids. V was clipped by 3 bases and J by 5 bases, with 14 bases between them. DNA of the CDR3: TGTGCCAGCAGTTTTACTACCAGAAATGATCAGCCCCAGCATTTT. Protein sequence: CASSFTTRNDQPQHF.

The chain recombines TRBV7-2 with TRBJ2-1, with 13 bases that match TRBD2. Germline CDR1 reads SGHTA; CDR2 reads FQGNSA. After removal of 5 bases from V and 3 bases from J, the junction contained 7 bases not matched to a gene. The CDR3 has 17 residues. DNA of the CDR3: TGTGCCAGCAGCCCTGTCACTAGCGGGGGGGTCTACAATGAGCAGTTCTTC. It encodes CASSPVTSGGVYNEQFF.

Note on this clone: The junction and the germline gene differ at one end; a read error may be behind it. The chain employs TRBV6-5 and TRBJ1-6; possibly TRBD1 for D (5 bases). CDR1 is MNHEY and CDR2 is SVGAGI in the germline V gene. This CDR3 contains 14 residues. The CDR3 sequence: CASSNSGTSDILHF. The CDR3 DNA reads as TGTGCCAGCAGTAACTCCGGGACGTCGGACATCCTCCACTTT.

With regard to this clone: This CDR3 is also generated by other DNA sequences in the sample. The chain combines TRBV28 with TRBJ2-5; D may be TRBD1 (6 bases). CDR3 length: 14 residues. Per the germline V gene, CDR1 is MDHEN and CDR2 is SYDVKM. Trimming took off 2 bases at V and 5 bases at J, with 12 bases between the two ends. The DNA of the CDR3 is TGTGCCAGCAGTTTACTGGGGGCCGGGGAGACCCAGTACTTC. Protein product: CASSLLGAGETQYF.

The CDR3 is CASSFFLGQGYEQYF. CDR3 nucleotide sequence: TGTGCCAGCAGTTTCTTTCTCGGACAGGGCTACGAGCAGTACTTC. The chain has TRBV27 and TRBJ2-7; TRBD1 agrees at 8 bases. From germline, CDR1 is MNHEY and CDR2 SMNVEV (reference sequence). J lost 3 bases, V lost 3 bases, and 7 bases had no gene match. The CDR3 consists of 15 residues.

The gene calls are TRBV28 and TRBJ1-2; the D is unclear. V was clipped by 0 bases and J by 0 bases, with 8 bases between them. This CDR3 has 15 amino acids. The germline gives CDR1 MDHEN, CDR2 SYDVKM. CDR3 bases: TGTGCCAGCAGTTTATGGGCGGGAGCTAACTATGGCTACACCTTC. Translated, it gives CASSLWAGANYGYTF.

The gene calls are TRBV9 and TRBJ2-7; D not resolved. V lost 0 bases to trimming and J lost 3 bases, with 13 bases between them. CDR3 length equals 15 residues. From germline, CDR1 is SGDLS and CDR2 YYNGEE. The CDR3 bases are TGTGCCAGCAGCGTAGCTTTGGACGGATACTACGAGCAGTACTTC. Its translation is CASSVALDGYYEQYF.

V usage is TRBV10-3 and J usage is TRBJ2-7; D gene uncertain. V lost 4 bases, J lost 0 bases, and 7 bases lay in between. The CDR3 loop spans 13 amino acids. Germline V CDR1 and CDR2: ENHRY, SYGVKD. The CDR3 nucleotides read TGTGCCATCAGTGTTCGTGGCTCCTACGAGCAGTACTTC. Translation: CAISVRGSYEQYF.

The V call is TRBV25-1, the J call TRBJ1-1; 7 nucleotides line up with TRBD1. This CDR3 spans 18 amino acids. After removal of 3 bases from V and 1 base from J, the junction contained 14 bases not matched to a gene. Germline V CDR1 and CDR2: MGHDK, SYGVNS. This chain's CDR3 is CASSEGQSGTFWNTEAFF. The CDR3 bases are TGTGCCAGCAGTGAGGGACAGTCGGGAACATTTTGGAACACTGAAGCTTTCTTT.

V and J are TRBV9 and TRBJ2-2; 7 bases agree with TRBD2. The germline gives CDR1 SGDLS, CDR2 YYNGEE. This CDR3 contains 15 residues. After removal of 3 bases from V and 7 bases from J, the junction contained 9 bases not matched to a gene. CDR3 loop: CASSAPSGMSGELFF. The CDR3 DNA is TGTGCCAGCAGCGCACCAAGCGGGATGAGCGGGGAGCTGTTTTTT.

The table lists this clone with a count of one. The V gene is TRBV6-1, the J gene TRBJ1-1, with 8 bases matching TRBD1. This CDR3 has 18 residues. Germline V gene data show CDR1 as MNHNS and CDR2 as SASEGT. V lost 2 bases and J lost 4; bases outside the gene matches: 15. The DNA for the CDR3 is TGTGCCAGCAGTGAACCCCCGGACAGGGCCTTCTCGACCACTGAAGCTTTCTTT. This translates into CASSEPPDRAFSTTEAFF.

This clone appeared once. The genes are TRBV6-6 and TRBJ1-2; a possible D gene is TRBD1 (6 bases). The CDR3 is made up of 15 amino acids. Germline V gene lookup returns CDR1 MNHNY and CDR2 SVGAGI (reference sequence). Trimming removed 2 bases at V and 4 bases at J, with 14 bases between. CDR3: CASSYPEHRAYGYTF. The DNA for the CDR3 is TGTGCCAGCAGTTACCCTGAACACAGGGCCTATGGCTACACCTTC.

V gene TRBV7-2 combines with J gene TRBJ2-5, with D perhaps matching TRBD1 (5 bases). The CDR3 has 14 amino acids. The germline gives CDR1 SGHTA, CDR2 FQGNSA. Trimming removed 2 bases at V and 2 bases at J, with 9 bases between. DNA for the CDR3: TGTGCCAGCAGCTTAAGGGGTAGACAAGAGACCCAGTACTTC. Amino acid sequence: CASSLRGRQETQYF.

The J gene is TRBJ2-1, the V gene TRBV19; a weak D match, TRBD1 (6 bases). The V end lost 7 bases, the J end lost 6 bases, and 13 bases lay between the germline ends. The CDR3 totals 13 residues. Per germline, CDR1 LNHDA and CDR2 SQIVND (reference sequence). Here the CDR3 reads CASISQGTNEQFF. The CDR3 nucleotides are TGTGCCAGTATAAGTCAGGGGACCAATGAGCAGTTCTTC.

The chain has TRBV7-8 and TRBJ2-5; no reliable D call. Deletions cut 3 bases from V and 3 bases from J, with 11 bases between. There are 14 residues in the CDR3. The germline V gene encodes CDR1 SGHVS and CDR2 FQNEAQ. The CDR3 loop reads CASSFTGSEETQYF. The CDR3, as DNA: TGTGCCAGCAGCTTCACGGGCTCGGAAGAGACCCAGTACTTC.

Comment on this clone: The sample holds other DNA sequences that translate to the same CDR3. V is TRBV5-1 and J is TRBJ1-1, with unresolved D. Germline CDR1 reads SGHRS; CDR2 reads YFSETQ. The CDR3 is 14 amino acids. V gave up 0 bases and J gave up 4 bases, with 10 bases separating them. In nucleotides, the CDR3 is TGCGCCAGCAGCTTGGAGCCCGAGGGCACTGAAGCTTTCTTT. Translation: CASSLEPEGTEAFF.

The genes are TRBV27 and TRBJ2-5; tentatively, D is TRBD1 or TRBD2 (5 bases each). CDR3 length equals 14 residues. Per the germline V gene, CDR1 is MNHEY and CDR2 is SMNVEV (reference sequence). The V and J ends lost 6 bases and 5 bases respectively, with 16 bases between them. The CDR3 loop reads CASSLAGARETQYF. In nucleotides, the CDR3 is TGTGCCAGCAGCTTAGCCGGGGCGCGGGAGACCCAGTACTTC.

This chain joins TRBV7-2 and TRBJ2-2, with 12 positions matching TRBD2. The CDR3 spans 16 residues. Germline V gene lookup returns CDR1 SGHTA and CDR2 FQGNSA. J gave up 5 bases and V 1 base, and 2 bases lay outside the gene matches. CDR3 protein: CASSLGLAGVTGELFF. The CDR3 nucleotides are TGTGCCAGCAGCTTAGGACTAGCGGGAGTAACCGGGGAGCTGTTTTTT.

The chain carries TRBV29-1 and TRBJ2-3; 10 nucleotides agree with TRBD1. Germline CDR1 is SQVTM and CDR2 is ANQGSEA. The ends lost 7 bases at V and 0 bases at J; junction bases unmatched: 25. There are 21 residues in the CDR3. CDR3 sequence reads: CSGHPSPAGQGDLSSTDTQYF. In nucleotides, the CDR3 is TGCAGCGGCCATCCCTCTCCCGCCGGACAGGGGGATCTGTCTAGCACAGATACGCAGTATTTT.

The chain joins TRBV29-1 to TRBJ2-7; tentatively, D is TRBD2 (6 bases). The CDR3 length is 15 residues. V gave up 5 bases and J gave up 0 bases, with 17 bases separating them. Germline V lookup: CDR1 SQVTM, CDR2 ANQGSEA. CDR3 sequence reads: CSVRSGSASSYEQYF. CDR3 nucleotide sequence: TGCAGCGTTAGGAGCGGGTCGGCCAGCTCCTACGAGCAGTACTTC.

V is TRBV10-3 and J is TRBJ2-7, with D possibly matching TRBD2 (6 bases). Trimming removed 6 bases from V and 2 bases from J, with 11 bases in between. Germline V gene lookup returns CDR1 ENHRY and CDR2 SYGVKD. This CDR3 contains 13 residues. CDR3 residues: CAIRRDSAYEQYF. The CDR3 DNA reads as TGTGCCATCAGGCGGGACTCCGCCTACGAGCAGTACTTC.

The V and J genes are TRBV5-6 and TRBJ2-7; 8 bases map to TRBD1. The CDR3 contains 15 residues. CDR1 SGHDT and CDR2 YYEEEE come from the germline V gene. V was clipped by 2 bases and J by 5 bases; unmatched bases: 9. CDR3 residues: CASSFGQGAYDEQYF. The CDR3 DNA reads as TGTGCCAGCAGCTTTGGCCAGGGGGCTTACGACGAGCAGTACTTC.

The V call is TRBV15, the J call TRBJ2-1; D is possibly TRBD1 or TRBD2 (5 bases each). This CDR3 region has 15 residues. Trimming removed 3 bases from V and 2 bases from J, with 11 bases in between. Germline V gene lookup returns CDR1 LNHNV and CDR2 YYDKDF (reference sequence). Here the CDR3 DNA reads TGTGCCACCAGCAGGGGGGACGGGGCCTACAATGAGCAGTTCTTC. This translates into CATSRGDGAYNEQFF.

V usage is TRBV5-1 and J usage is TRBJ2-7; D call uncertain. Trimming left V 0 bases short and J 3 bases short, with 13 bases between. This CDR3 region has 15 residues. Germline lookup yields CDR1 SGHRS and CDR2 YFSETQ. The CDR3 reads CASSLAGRASYEQYF. DNA of the CDR3: TGCGCCAGCAGCTTGGCCGGACGGGCCAGCTACGAGCAGTACTTC.

V and J are TRBV27 and TRBJ1-2; D perhaps matches TRBD1 (6 bases). The V end lost 3 bases, the J end lost 4 bases, and 12 bases lay between the germline ends. This CDR3 region has 14 residues. Germline V gene lookup returns CDR1 MNHEY and CDR2 SMNVEV (reference sequence). CDR3 in DNA: TGTGCCAGCAGTTTGGGGGCGCTGACCTATGGCTACACCTTC. It is translated as CASSLGALTYGYTF.

The chain joins TRBV4-1 to TRBJ2-1, with D perhaps matching TRBD1 (6 bases). The V gene's germline CDR1 is MGHRA and CDR2 YSYEKL. With 0 bases removed from V and 5 bases from J, the gap between germline ends came to 8 bases. This CDR3 is built from 14 residues. This CDR3 is CASSQDQGNNEQFF. The CDR3 DNA follows: TGCGCCAGCAGCCAAGATCAGGGGAACAATGAGCAGTTCTTC.

DNA of the CDR3: TGTGCCAGCAGTGATCCGGGCCTAGCGGACAATGAGCAGTTCTTC. It encodes CASSDPGLADNEQFF. The V call is TRBV2, the J call TRBJ2-1; TRBD2 agrees at 7 bases. Trimming cost V 3 bases and J 5 bases; bases outside gene matches: 7. In germline, CDR1 is SNHLY, CDR2 FYNNEI. This CDR3 spans 15 amino acids.

This chain joins TRBV25-1 and TRBJ2-2; perhaps TRBD2 as D (6 bases). The CDR3 extends over 12 amino acids. From germline, CDR1 is MGHDK and CDR2 SYGVNS. The germline V and J ends were trimmed by 5 bases and 6 bases, with 7 bases remaining between them. As DNA, the CDR3 is TGTGCCAGCAGTCGGAGGGCCGGGGAGCTGTTTTTT. It encodes CASSRRAGELFF.

The chain is built from TRBV7-9 and TRBJ2-1; D gene uncertain. Germline assignment: CDR1 SEHNR and CDR2 FQNEAQ (reference sequence). Deletions cut 4 bases from V and 5 bases from J, with 12 bases between. This CDR3 comprises 14 residues. CDR3 residues: CASSSSAVNNEQFF. In nucleotides, the CDR3 is TGTGCCAGCAGCTCCTCCGCGGTAAACAATGAGCAGTTCTTC.